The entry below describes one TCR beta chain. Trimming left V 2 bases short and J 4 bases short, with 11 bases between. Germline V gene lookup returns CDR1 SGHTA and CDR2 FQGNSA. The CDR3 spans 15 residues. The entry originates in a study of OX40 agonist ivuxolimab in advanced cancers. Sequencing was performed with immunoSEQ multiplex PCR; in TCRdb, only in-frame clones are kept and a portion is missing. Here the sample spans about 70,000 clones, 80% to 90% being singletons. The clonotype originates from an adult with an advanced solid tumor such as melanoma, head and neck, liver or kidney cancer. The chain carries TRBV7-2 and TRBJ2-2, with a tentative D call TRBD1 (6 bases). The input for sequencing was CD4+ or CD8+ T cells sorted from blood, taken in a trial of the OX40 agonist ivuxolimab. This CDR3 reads CASSLWQGSTGELFF. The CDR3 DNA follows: TGTGCCAGCAGCTTATGGCAGGGGTCCACCGGGGAGCTGTTTTTT.